Described below is a single T cell receptor (beta chain) sequence and its context. Antigen specificity is unknown. This sample was included in a study of shared clonotypes between healthy human individuals. Study as a whole: The donor group consisted of two women and a few men, aged 18 to 49.

Clones were read by immunoSEQ multiplex PCR, and TCRdb kept only the in-frame ones, dropping some. This table holds under 2,500,000 clones, around 95% found once. Notes on the study in general: The study found lower generation probabilities in non-shared clonotypes than in those shared by all four donors. Among the subsets, naive ones generally showed larger estimated richness than memory ones.

V shed 4 bases and J 3 bases; nucleotides not matched to a gene: 4. The CDR3 consists of 16 residues. The germline CDR1 and CDR2 sequences are SGHDN and FVKESK. Negatively enriched CD4+ T cells were divided by CD45RA into naive and memory. The chain joins TRBV14 to TRBJ1-6; 9 nucleotides match TRBD1. This receptor was obtained from a young man in good health. The sequencing input was naive CD4+ T cells sorted from blood. Subset given: CD45RA+ positively selected. In nucleotides, the CDR3 is TGTGCCAGCAGCCGGGACAGGGACAGCTATAATTCACCCCTCCACTTT. This sequence encodes CASSRDRDSYNSPLHF.